This section outlines one T cell receptor (beta chain) sequence together with its context. The sample originates from a study of blood T cell repertoires in COVID-19. Study overall: T cells, B-cell-depleted T cells, or PBMCs supplied cDNA or gDNA.

Sequencing was performed with immunoSEQ multiplex PCR; in TCRdb, only in-frame clones are kept and a portion is missing. The data contain about 310,000 clones, around 90% of them singletons. The V segment lost 4 bases and the J segment 7 bases; nucleotides outside the gene matches: 3. The CDR3 length is 13 residues. CDR1 is KGHDR and CDR2 is SFDVKD in the germline V gene. The chain links TRBV24-1 to TRBJ1-2, with 9 bases aligning to TRBD1. Input material: PBMCs or T cells enriched from blood (not recorded which). The TCR sequence derives from a man in his fifties or sixties who had recovered from COVID-19. CDR3 sequence: CATSEQGALGYTF. The CDR3 bases are TGTGCCACCAGTGAACAGGGGGCGCTTGGCTACACCTTC.